There are a few counts of the clone carrying this T cell receptor beta chain. Its antigen is not known. The sample comes from a study of blood T cells in healthy people across ages. Study findings and constraints: TCR beta diversity was tightly associated with the proportion of naive T cells.

Through a sample-barcoded 5' primer and a J-beta primer mix, a second PCR was run for roughly 6 to 12 cycles. Samples each returned at least 2.5 million CDR3-containing paired-end reads. Each CDR3 protein gets one entry after TCRdb re-called the 5' RACE reads with MiXCR. The table includes about 500,000 distinct CDR3 sequences, approximately 25% detected once. These data also featured in a second study, about T cells of mothers and their children.

The sequence came from a boy younger than 18 in good health. The sequencing sample was made of blood.

The CDR3 spells CASSQVVGPYEQYF. For the CDR3, the DNA is TGCGCCAGCAGCCAAGTGGTGGGCCCCTACGAGCAGTACTTC. This chain links TRBV4-1 with TRBJ2-5, with D hard to call. Matching the DNA end better, TRBJ2-7 makes the J call doubtful. This CDR3 spans 14 amino acids. CDR1 is MGHRA, CDR2 YSYEKL, per germline.